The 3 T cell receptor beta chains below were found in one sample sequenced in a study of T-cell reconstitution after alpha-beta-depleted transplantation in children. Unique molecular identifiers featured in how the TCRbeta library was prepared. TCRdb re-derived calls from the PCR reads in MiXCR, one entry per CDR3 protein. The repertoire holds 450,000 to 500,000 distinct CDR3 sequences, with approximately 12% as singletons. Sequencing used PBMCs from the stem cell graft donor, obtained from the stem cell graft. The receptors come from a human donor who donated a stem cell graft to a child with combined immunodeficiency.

The CDR3 protein is CASSLTGSKNIQYF. Here the CDR3 DNA reads TGTGCCAGCAGCTTAACAGGGTCCAAAAACATTCAGTACTTC. This chain connects TRBV7-2 to TRBJ2-4; D might be TRBD1 (6 bases). CDR1 is SGHTA, CDR2 FQGNSA, per germline. V shed 2 bases and J shed 2 bases, with 7 bases lying between them. The length of the CDR3 is 14 residues.

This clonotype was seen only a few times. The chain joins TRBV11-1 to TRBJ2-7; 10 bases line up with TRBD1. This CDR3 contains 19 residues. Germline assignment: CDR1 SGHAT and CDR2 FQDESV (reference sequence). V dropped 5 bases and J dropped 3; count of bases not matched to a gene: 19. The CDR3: CASSGEVTGGTTTYYEQYF. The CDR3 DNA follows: TGTGCCAGCAGCGGAGAGGTGACAGGGGGCACTACTACCTACTACGAGCAGTACTTC.

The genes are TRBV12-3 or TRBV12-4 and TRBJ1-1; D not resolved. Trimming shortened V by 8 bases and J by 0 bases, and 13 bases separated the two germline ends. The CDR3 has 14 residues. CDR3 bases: TGTGCCAGCGGATCGCAGGTCGTGAACACTGAAGCTTTCTTT. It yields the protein CASGSQVVNTEAFF.